This TCR beta chain was obtained from a study of T-cell reconstitution after alpha-beta-depleted transplantation in children. As regards this clonotype: As yet, its antigen is unknown.

Study results and limitations: After one year, T-cell counts and TCRbeta diversity mostly came from new T cells. Surviving recipient T cells and thymic progenitors underlay high day-60 TCRbeta diversity in some patients.

There are 14 residues in the CDR3. CDR1 and CDR2 (germline): SGDLS, YYNGEE. The J segment lost 1 base and the V segment lost 2 bases, leaving 1 base of the junction unmatched. The authors prepared the TCRbeta library with unique molecular identifiers. In TCRdb, the PCR reads were re-called with MiXCR into one record per CDR3 protein. The table records 350,000 to 500,000 distinct CDR3 sequences, around two fifths of them present only once. The TCR comes from a girl between 2 and 10 years old with aplastic anemia, due to receive a stem cell transplant. The V and J genes are TRBV9 and TRBJ2-7, with TRBD2 identical over 9 bases. The input for sequencing was PBMCs, taken before TCRalphabeta/CD19-depleted stem cell transplant. The CDR3 here is CASSVSGGSYEQYF. The DNA for the CDR3 is TGTGCCAGCAGCGTTAGCGGGGGTTCCTACGAGCAGTACTTC.